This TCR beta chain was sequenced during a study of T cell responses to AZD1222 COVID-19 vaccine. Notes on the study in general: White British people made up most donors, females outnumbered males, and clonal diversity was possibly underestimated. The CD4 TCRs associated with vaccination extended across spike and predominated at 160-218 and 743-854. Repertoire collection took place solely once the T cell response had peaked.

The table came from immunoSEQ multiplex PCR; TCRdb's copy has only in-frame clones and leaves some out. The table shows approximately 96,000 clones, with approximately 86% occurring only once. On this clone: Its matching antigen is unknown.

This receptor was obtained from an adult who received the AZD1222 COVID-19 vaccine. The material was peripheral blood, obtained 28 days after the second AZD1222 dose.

CDR3 DNA sequence: TGTGCCAGCAGTGGGGCGAGCCCCCCGTATTTT. This sequence encodes CASSGASPPYF. V gene TRBV6-2 or TRBV6-3 combines with J gene TRBJ2-3; a possible D gene is TRBD1 (5 bases). Trimming removed 5 bases from V and 14 bases from J, with 14 bases in between. The CDR3 extends over 11 amino acids. CDR1 MNHEY and CDR2 SVGEGT come from the germline V gene.